This T cell receptor beta chain was captured in a study of T cells after yellow fever vaccination. About the research overall: Fractions containing few cells were prepared with SMART-Seq v4 Ultra Low Input. Study conclusions and caveats: Most clones from primary vaccination were detected again post-booster (roughly 96% CD4, more than 85% CD8).

A 5'RACE template-switching step, the method used to make TCR cDNA, added a universal primer site and UMIs. One entry per CDR3 protein, called by TCRdb with MiXCR from the 5' RACE reads. The repertoire holds around 350,000 distinct CDR3 sequences, with around 6.4% as singletons. The ends were cut back, 3 bases at V and 0 bases at J, with 8 bases in the middle. Germline lookup yields CDR1 SGHNT and CDR2 YYREEE (reference sequence). The CDR3 is 14 residues long. This clonotype was observed many times. Its specificity is not known. Source: PBMCs, taken 5 days after the yellow fever booster vaccination. The TCR comes from a man aged 25 to 40 who received the YFV17D yellow fever vaccine. V gene TRBV5-4 combines with J gene TRBJ2-3; D is perhaps TRBD1 (5 bases). CDR3 coding DNA: TGTGCCAGCAGCTCAAAGGGGAGCACAGATACGCAGTATTTT. Its translation: CASSSKGSTDTQYF.